Presented here are 2 T cell receptor beta chains from one specimen sequenced in a study of T cell responses to AZD1222 COVID-19 vaccine. The protocol was immunoSEQ multiplex PCR, while the TCRdb copy is restricted to in-frame clones and leaves out a portion. The sample shows 150,000 to 200,000 clones, around 94% of them seen only once. The sample was peripheral blood, taken on day 0 of AZD1222 vaccination. Source of these receptors: an adult in good health.

The gene calls are TRBV6-1 and TRBJ2-7; D uncertain. V was cut by 0 bases and J by 4 bases, with 7 bases left in between. CDR1 is MNHNS and CDR2 is SASEGT in the germline V gene. The CDR3 consists of 13 residues. The CDR3: CASSEALGYEQYV. The DNA for the CDR3 is TGTGCCAGCAGTGAAGCCTTGGGATACGAGCAGTACGTC.

The CDR3 DNA sequence: TGTGCCAGCAGCTTAACCAGCGGGGGGGCCGTAAACAATGAGCAGTTCTTC. Translated, it gives CASSLTSGGAVNNEQFF. The J gene is TRBJ2-1, the V gene TRBV7-3; 10 bases map to TRBD2. The V gene's germline CDR1 is SGHTA and CDR2 FQGTGA. The ends lost 0 bases at V and 5 bases at J; junction bases unmatched: 7. The CDR3 runs 17 residues.